Ten or more counts support the clone carrying this T cell receptor (beta chain). Its antigen is unknown. Building the TCR beta libraries relied on iRepertoire HTBI primers, and CDR3 regions underwent Arm-PCR. TCRdb re-analysed the multiplex PCR reads in MiXCR, keeping a single row per CDR3 protein. The table records around 480,000 distinct CDR3 sequences, 15% to 20% of them present only once. This specimen belongs to a study of regulatory T cells in long-lasting Graves disease. Study results and limitations: When disease was persistent, TRBV28, TRBJ1-2 and TRBJ2-5 were the favored segments.

Time point noted: newly diagnosed GD, antithyroid drugs for less than 3 months. PBMC-derived RNA was used for the TCR library. Germline CDR1 reads SGHTA; CDR2 reads FQGNSA. The CDR3 has 15 residues. The V gene end was trimmed by 5 bases and the J gene end by 0 bases; junction bases not matched to a gene: 5. These data also formed part of another study, on T cells in Graves' hyperthyroidism and ophthalmopathy. As that study records: The HTBI primer set served for first-round RT-PCR of the TCR CDR3.

The TCR sequence derives from a middle-aged woman with Graves disease. This specimen was peripheral blood mononuclear cells (PBMCs), taken at new diagnosis, from a patient treated with antithyroid drugs. The rearrangement links TRBV7-2 to TRBJ1-1; 8 bases map to TRBD1. CDR3 sequence reads: CASSDRGQLNTEAFF. The CDR3 DNA reads as TGTGCCAGCAGCGACAGGGGACAGCTGAACACTGAAGCTTTCTTT. Full variable domain (outside the CDR3, taken from reference TRBV7-2 and TRBJ1-1): GAGVSQSPSNKVTEKGKDVELRCDPISGHTALYWYRQSLGQGLEFLIYFQGNSAPDKSGLPSDRFSAERTGGSVSTLTIQRTQQEDSAVYLCASSDRGQLNTEAFFGQGTRLTVV.